The 17 T cell receptor beta chains below were found in one sample sequenced in a study of identical twins. TCRdb recomputed calls from the 5' RACE reads with MiXCR, one row per CDR3 protein. The profile shows 550,000 to 800,000 distinct CDR3 sequences, about 7.6% of them singletons. This same sample was also part of a study on yellow fever vaccine responses in identical twins.

Sequenced sample: PBMCs. The source is a woman aged 18-30 years in good health.

This clonotype was counted only a few times. The V and J genes are TRBV5-6 and TRBJ2-1, with D perhaps TRBD2 (5 bases). Germline V gives CDR1 SGHDT, CDR2 YYEEEE. The CDR3 runs 18 residues. V lost 0 bases, J lost 1 base, and 17 bases lay in between. Written as DNA, the CDR3 is TGTGCCAGCAGCTTGGATCGGGGTAGGTCCGAGTCCTACAATGAGCAGTTCTTC. This codes for CASSLDRGRSESYNEQFF.

This clonotype was found many times. The rearrangement joins TRBV5-1 to TRBJ1-4, with D unresolved. Germline CDR1 and CDR2: SGHRS and YFSETQ. This CDR3 contains 14 residues. Trimming pared 0 bases from V and 0 bases from J, leaving 3 bases between. The DNA for the CDR3 is TGCGCCAGCAGCTTGGAAGCAACTAATGAAAAACTGTTTTTT. It yields the protein CASSLEATNEKLFF.

The gene calls are TRBV7-9 and TRBJ2-1; 7 nucleotides match TRBD1. CDR1 SEHNR and CDR2 FQNEAQ come from the germline V gene (reference sequence). This CDR3 is built from 12 residues. The ends lost 4 bases at V and 9 bases at J; junction bases unmatched: 3. The CDR3 DNA follows: TGTGCCAGCAGCTCGACAGGGCGTGAGCAGTTCTTC. Its protein is CASSSTGREQFF.

The V gene is TRBV10-3, the J gene TRBJ1-2; no clear D gene. The ends were cut back, 2 bases at V and 4 bases at J, with 11 bases in the middle. There are 14 residues in the CDR3. Germline-derived CDR1 and CDR2 are ENHRY and SYGVKD. CDR3: CAISEGRGSYGYTF. Written as DNA, the CDR3 is TGTGCCATCAGTGAGGGTCGGGGTAGCTATGGCTACACCTTC.

This clonotype was seen ten or more times. The chain has TRBV12-3 or TRBV12-4 and TRBJ2-1; D is undetermined. The V end was cut by 2 bases, the J end by 6 bases, with 14 bases between. The CDR3 is 15 amino acids. CDR3 nucleotides: TGTGCCAGCAGTTTAAACGGTGTTATGTTCAATGAGCAGTTCTTC. It encodes CASSLNGVMFNEQFF.

CDR3 residues: CASSLRHDNQPQHF. The CDR3 DNA reads as TGTGCCAGCAGCTTGAGACACGACAATCAGCCCCAGCATTTT. The rearrangement links TRBV5-5 to TRBJ1-5; D gene ambiguous. Trimming cost V 1 base and J 3 bases, with 8 bases left between them. This CDR3 has 14 residues. Looked up from germline, CDR1 is SGHKS and CDR2 is YYEKEE (reference sequence).

This clonotype occurred many times. The rearrangement joins TRBV20-1 to TRBJ2-4; D remains ambiguous. With 3 bases removed from V and 0 bases from J, the gap between germline ends came to 12 bases. CDR3 length: 15 amino acids. The V gene's germline CDR1 is DFQATT and CDR2 SNEGSKA (reference sequence). CDR3 amino acids: CSASLPGIAKNIQYF. The CDR3 DNA sequence: TGCAGTGCTAGCCTTCCCGGCATAGCCAAAAACATTCAGTACTTC.

The sample holds many counts of this clonotype. The gene calls are TRBV14 and TRBJ2-1; D tentatively fits TRBD1 or TRBD2 (5 bases each). The germline V gene has CDR1 SGHDN and CDR2 FVKESK. Trimming left V 1 base short and J 6 bases short, with 10 bases between. This CDR3 comprises 14 residues. CDR3 sequence reads: CASSQAAGGNEQFF. The DNA of the CDR3 is TGTGCCAGCAGCCAAGCCGCTGGGGGCAATGAGCAGTTCTTC.

This clonotype was detected a few times. The chain has TRBV18 and TRBJ2-7, with 9 bases aligning to TRBD2. Germline CDR1 reads KGHSH; CDR2 reads LQKENI. This CDR3 contains 12 residues. The trim removed 8 bases at V and 4 bases at J, leaving 3 bases unmatched. CDR3 sequence (DNA): TGTGCCAGCCGGACTAGCGATTACGAGCAGTACTTC. This sequence encodes CASRTSDYEQYF.

V is TRBV25-1 and J is TRBJ1-1, with D unclear. CDR3 length: 12 amino acids. V was pared by 3 bases and J by 7 bases, with 9 bases between. Germline CDR1 is MGHDK and CDR2 is SYGVNS. The CDR3: CASSDWQYEAFF. In nucleotides, the CDR3 is TGTGCCAGCAGTGATTGGCAGTATGAAGCTTTCTTT.

V gene TRBV6-5 combines with J gene TRBJ2-7; maybe TRBD1 (6 bases). V was trimmed by 4 bases and J by 2 bases, leaving 12 bases between them. The CDR3 is made up of 14 amino acids. Per germline, CDR1 MNHEY and CDR2 SVGAGI. CDR3 coding DNA: TGTGCCAGCAGTTCGGCAGGGGTCACCTACGAGCAGTACTTC. It encodes CASSSAGVTYEQYF.

The CDR3 bases are TGCGCCAGCAGCCAAGAGGGGCAGATAAATCAGCCCCAGCATTTT. Amino acid sequence: CASSQEGQINQPQHF. The chain couples TRBV4-1 to TRBJ1-5; D is possibly TRBD1 (5 bases). Germline CDR1 is MGHRA and CDR2 is YSYEKL. The CDR3 is made up of 15 amino acids. Trimming removed 0 bases at V and 4 bases at J, with 10 bases between.

The chain couples TRBV21-1 to TRBJ2-5. TRBV21-1 is listed as a pseudogene. The CDR3 consists of 15 residues. CDR3 residues: CASTPKGRLQETQYF. The CDR3, as DNA: TGTGCCAGCACCCCAAAAGGACGGTTACAAGAGACCCAGTACTTC.

This chain joins TRBV18 and TRBJ2-7, with 7 bases lining up with TRBD2. This CDR3 spans 15 amino acids. J was trimmed by 7 bases and V by 2 bases; bases with no gene match: 11. Germline V gene data show CDR1 as KGHSH and CDR2 as LQKENI. CDR3 nucleotide sequence: TGTGCCAGCTCACCATCGAGCGGGGCCACCTGGGAGCAGTACTTC. Residues: CASSPSSGATWEQYF.

On this clonotype itself: Given a much more abundant clone one base away, this may be a read error. The chain carries TRBV10-3 and TRBJ2-1, with D uncertain. The germline V and J ends were trimmed by 6 bases and 7 bases, with 16 bases remaining between them. The CDR3 length is 14 residues. Per germline, CDR1 ENHRY and CDR2 SYGVKD. CDR3 residues: CAISIGARWNEQFF. In DNA, the CDR3 is TGTGCCATCAGCATAGGAGCCCGATGGAATGAGCAGTTCTTC.

The chain has TRBV9 and TRBJ2-7; either TRBD1 or TRBD2 may supply D (6 bases each). Trimming shortened V by 3 bases and J by 3 bases, and 13 bases separated the two germline ends. This CDR3 has 14 residues. The germline V gene has CDR1 SGDLS and CDR2 YYNGEE. The DNA for the CDR3 is TGTGCCAGCAGCGCCGGGGGCGGATTCTACGAGCAGTACTTC. This encodes CASSAGGGFYEQYF.

This clonotype came up a few times. The genes are TRBV20-1 and TRBJ1-1, with D perhaps TRBD1 (5 bases). Per the germline V gene, CDR1 is DFQATT and CDR2 is SNEGSKA (reference sequence). CDR3 length equals 16 residues. V lost 5 bases and J 4 bases, leaving 23 bases between the germline ends. The CDR3 protein is CSAPRPDRIGGTEAFF. In DNA, the CDR3 is TGCAGTGCTCCCCGCCCCGACAGAATCGGGGGCACTGAAGCTTTCTTT.